Listed here are 20 T cell receptor beta chains from one sample, sequenced in a study of control samples from healthy donors and cancer patients. Repertoires were generated with immunoSEQ multiplex PCR, while TCRdb's copy carries only in-frame clones and drops some. The table has some 51,000 clones, 88% seen once. Sequencing was carried out using blood. These receptors came from a man aged 50-59 years in good health.

V gene TRBV7-3 combines with J gene TRBJ2-6; 8 nucleotides align to TRBD2. The germline V gene encodes CDR1 SGHTA and CDR2 FQGTGA. CDR3 length equals 16 residues. The J segment lost 4 bases and the V segment lost 2 bases, leaving 4 bases of the junction unmatched. DNA for the CDR3: TGTGCCAGCAGCTTAGCGGGAGGCTCCGGGGCCAACGTCCTGACTTTC. It encodes CASSLAGGSGANVLTF.

The chain has TRBV3-1 (or the pseudogene TRBV3-2) and TRBJ1-2; D not resolved. The CDR3 runs to 12 residues. V lost 5 bases and J 5 bases, leaving 9 bases between the germline ends. Germline V lookup: CDR1 LGHDT, CDR2 YNNKEL (reference sequence). CDR3 amino acids: CASSKDFYGYTF. The CDR3, as DNA: TGTGCCAGCAGCAAGGATTTTTATGGCTACACCTTC.

The chain combines TRBV28 with TRBJ1-3; D is unresolved. Per the germline V gene, CDR1 is MDHEN and CDR2 is SYDVKM. CDR3 length equals 15 residues. The V end was cut by 5 bases, the J end by 1 base, with 12 bases between. The CDR3 region is CASSARTWSGNTIYF. The CDR3, as DNA: TGTGCCAGCAGTGCCCGGACCTGGTCTGGAAACACCATATATTTT. The whole variable domain, remainder taken from reference TRBV28 and TRBJ1-3, is DVKVTQSSRYLVKRTGEKVFLECVQDMDHENMFWYRQDPGLGLRLIYFSYDVKMKEKGDIPEGYSVSREKKERFSLILESASTNQTSMYLCASSARTWSGNTIYFGEGSWLTVV.

This clone has a handful of counts. The chain combines TRBV24-1 with TRBJ2-3; D gene uncertain. Trimming cost V 4 bases and J 2 bases, with 15 bases left between them. This CDR3 is 16 amino acids long. CDR1 is KGHDR and CDR2 is SFDVKD in the germline V gene. As DNA, the CDR3 is TGTGCCACCAGTGAAAAGGGTAACGAGGTCACAGATACGCAGTATTTT. It codes for CATSEKGNEVTDTQYF.

The J gene is TRBJ2-5, the V gene TRBV23-1; no definite D call. TRBV23-1 is reported as an ORF; its role is uncertain. The CDR3 covers 18 residues. Trimming left V 4 bases short and J 5 bases short, with 26 bases between. DNA of the CDR3: TGCGCCAGCAGTCTTTACGAGGATATGATGGCCGTGGGGGAGACCCAGTACTTC. It translates to CASSLYEDMMAVGETQYF.

This chain joins TRBV25-1 and TRBJ2-1; 7 nucleotides agree with TRBD2. V was clipped by 1 base and J by 4 bases; unmatched bases: 7. The CDR3 is 16 amino acids. Germline V gene lookup returns CDR1 MGHDK and CDR2 SYGVNS. The DNA for the CDR3 is TGTGCCAGCAGTGAATTTCGGCTAGCGGATTACAATGAGCAGTTCTTC. Translated, it gives CASSEFRLADYNEQFF.

This clone was observed a single time. The same CDR3 can be traced to other DNA sequences in this sample. The rearrangement joins TRBV12-3 or TRBV12-4 to TRBJ1-3; D unresolved. This CDR3 contains 12 residues. Deletions cut 1 base from V and 7 bases from J, with 5 bases between. The CDR3 DNA reads TGTGCCAGCAGTTTAGGCGGGAACACCATATATTTT. Protein product: CASSLGGNTIYF.

This chain uses TRBV18 with TRBJ2-2, with a weak D call TRBD1 (6 bases). The germline V and J ends were trimmed by 3 bases and 6 bases, with 14 bases remaining between them. Germline V gene sequence: CDR1 KGHSH, CDR2 LQKENI. CDR3 size: 15 residues. CDR3: CASSPDRSFAGELFF. CDR3 nucleotide sequence: TGTGCCAGCTCACCCGACAGGAGCTTCGCCGGGGAGCTGTTTTTT.

V and J are TRBV11-3 and TRBJ2-5, with D possibly matching TRBD2 (6 bases). In germline, CDR1 is SGHNT, CDR2 YENEEA. Trimming removed 4 bases at V and 6 bases at J, with 18 bases between. The CDR3 loop spans 15 amino acids. Here the CDR3 DNA reads TGTGCCAGCAGCTGGGGCCGAGGTGGCGGGAAGACCCAGTACTTC. This translates into CASSWGRGGGKTQYF.

This clone showed up just a few times. The chain is built from TRBV19 and TRBJ1-5; D possibly corresponds to TRBD1 (5 bases). This CDR3 is 14 amino acids long. V lost 3 bases and J 2 bases, leaving 8 bases between the germline ends. Germline CDR1 LNHDA, CDR2 SQIVND (reference sequence). CDR3 loop: CASSIWGGNQPQHF. The CDR3 DNA reads TGTGCCAGTAGTATCTGGGGGGGCAATCAGCCCCAGCATTTT.

The chain has TRBV9 and TRBJ2-1; 7 nucleotides align to TRBD1. Germline trimming cut 4 bases from V and 3 bases from J; bases unmatched to any gene: 7. Germline CDR1 SGDLS, CDR2 YYNGEE. The CDR3 runs 15 residues. CDR3 coding DNA: TGTGCCAGCAGCCCTACAGGGGTGGGCTACAATGAGCAGTTCTTC. It is translated as CASSPTGVGYNEQFF. The full variable domain, with the rest looked up from reference TRBV9 and TRBJ2-1, is DSGVTQTPKHLITATGQRVTLRCSPRSGDLSVYWYQQSLDQGLQFLIQYYNGEERAKGNILERFSAQQFPDLHSELNLSSLELGDSALYFCASSPTGVGYNEQFFGPGTRLTVL.

The V and J genes are TRBV4-3 and TRBJ2-2; tentatively, D is TRBD2 (6 bases). The length of the CDR3 is 16 residues. Looked up from germline, CDR1 is LGHNA and CDR2 is YSLEER. The V end lost 3 bases, the J end lost 7 bases, and 18 bases lay between the germline ends. Here the CDR3 reads CASSHDPGTPLGELFF. The CDR3 DNA follows: TGCGCCAGCAGCCACGATCCCGGGACTCCGCTCGGGGAGCTGTTTTTT.

This clone was counted only a few times. The chain employs TRBV3-1 (or the pseudogene TRBV3-2) and TRBJ1-4; the match to TRBD1 covers 10 bases. Losses at the gene ends were 5 bases for V and 5 bases for J; bases not matched to a gene: 5. Germline V gene sequence: CDR1 LGHDT, CDR2 YNNKEL (reference sequence). The CDR3 loop spans 15 amino acids. For the CDR3, the DNA is TGTGCCAGCAGCACAGGGACAGGGGCCAATGAAAAACTGTTTTTT. It yields the protein CASSTGTGANEKLFF.

The rearrangement joins TRBV28 to TRBJ2-7, with unresolved D. CDR1 is MDHEN, CDR2 SYDVKM, per germline. V was trimmed by 5 bases and J by 8 bases, leaving 13 bases between them. This CDR3 region has 12 residues. The CDR3 is CASSTPGPQQYF. The CDR3 DNA follows: TGTGCCAGCAGTACCCCCGGCCCACAGCAGTACTTC. The entire variable domain, with the rest obtained from reference TRBV28 and TRBJ2-7, is as follows: DVKVTQSSRYLVKRTGEKVFLECVQDMDHENMFWYRQDPGLGLRLIYFSYDVKMKEKGDIPEGYSVSREKKERFSLILESASTNQTSMYLCASSTPGPQQYFGPGTRLTVT.

This clone occurred a few times. The genes are TRBV10-3 and TRBJ2-7, with D hard to call. Between the trimmed V and J ends, which lost 3 bases and 5 bases, there was a span of 11 bases. The CDR3 length is 13 residues. Germline V gene data show CDR1 as ENHRY and CDR2 as SYGVKD. CDR3 loop: CAISDSATDEQYF. The CDR3 region has the DNA TGTGCCATCAGTGATAGTGCCACGGACGAGCAGTACTTC.

This chain uses TRBV24-1 with TRBJ2-1, with 10 nucleotides matching TRBD2. The CDR3 is 13 amino acids. V lost 10 bases and J lost 5; bases outside the gene matches: 4. CDR1 and CDR2 from the germline V gene are KGHDR and SFDVKD. The chain's CDR3 is CATRAGGNNEQFF. CDR3 bases: TGTGCCACTCGAGCGGGAGGGAACAATGAGCAGTTCTTC.

This sequence joins TRBV5-4 and TRBJ2-3; D may be TRBD1 or TRBD2 (6 bases each). There are 16 residues in the CDR3. V lost 0 bases and J lost 0, with 11 bases in between. CDR1 SGHNT and CDR2 YYREEE come from the germline V gene (reference sequence). The CDR3 protein is CASSLEWGASTDTQYF. In DNA form, the CDR3 reads TGTGCCAGCAGCTTGGAGTGGGGGGCGAGCACAGATACGCAGTATTTT. The full variable domain, completed using reference TRBV5-4 and TRBJ2-3, is ETGVTQSPTHLIKTRGQQVTLRCSSQSGHNTVSWYQQALGQGPQFIFQYYREEENGRGNFPPRFSGLQFPNYSSELNVNALELDDSALYLCASSLEWGASTDTQYFGPGTRLTVL.

V is TRBV9 and J is TRBJ2-2; D ambiguous. There are 12 residues in the CDR3. Germline V gene lookup returns CDR1 SGDLS and CDR2 YYNGEE. The V end was cut by 4 bases, the J end by 4 bases, with 5 bases between. This CDR3 is CASSYFTGELFF. In DNA, the CDR3 is TGTGCCAGCAGCTACTTCACCGGGGAGCTGTTTTTT.

The chain combines TRBV4-2 with TRBJ1-3; 11 nucleotides line up with TRBD1. V lost 1 base and J lost 4; bases outside the gene matches: 3. The CDR3 is 16 amino acids. Per the germline V gene, CDR1 is LGHNA and CDR2 is YNFKEQ. The CDR3 DNA follows: TGTGCCAGCAGCCAAGTGGGACAGGGGGTAGGAAACACCATATATTTT. It specifies CASSQVGQGVGNTIYF.

The chain links TRBV27 to TRBJ1-5, with TRBD1 as a possible D gene (5 bases). V shed 8 bases and J shed 2 bases, with 19 bases lying between them. In germline, CDR1 is MNHEY, CDR2 SMNVEV (reference sequence). The CDR3 sequence is 16 residues long. In DNA form, the CDR3 reads TGTGCCAGCCGCCTAGATGGGGGTGCGGGCAATCAGCCCCAGCATTTT. Translated, it gives CASRLDGGAGNQPQHF.